This T cell receptor (beta chain) originates from a study of blood T cell repertoires in COVID-19. Trimming took 0 bases from V and 5 from J, leaving 14 bases between them. The CDR3 has 15 residues. Germline loops: CDR1 SGHRS, CDR2 YFSETQ. Original methodology: Amplification of reference gene primers was used by the study to estimate nucleated cell counts. Assay used: immunoSEQ multiplex PCR; TCRdb lists only in-frame clones, some missing. V and J calls and clone size are copied from that table; D and trimming were computed from the DNA. The table has about 250,000 clones, 86% seen once. This receptor was identified in a woman at least 80 years old with COVID-19, enrolled during active disease. V gene TRBV5-1 combines with J gene TRBJ1-1, with a weak D call TRBD1 (6 bases). The sample taken for sequencing was peripheral blood. DNA of the CDR3: TGCGCCAGCAGCTTGGAGGGGGGGCGGTCAACTGAAGCTTTCTTT. Translating gives CASSLEGGRSTEAFF.